The clone carrying this T cell receptor beta chain was detected a few times. Its target is unknown. In germline, CDR1 is MNHNY, CDR2 SVGAGI (reference sequence). The CDR3 spans 12 residues. The V end was cut by 6 bases, the J end by 7 bases, with 12 bases between. This record belongs to a study of T cell repertoires in cytomegalovirus infection. About the study: Newly reported HLA-C-restricted and thoroughly characterized HLA-B-restricted CMV epitopes were employed. Signatures in public TCR beta sequences pointed to both CMV infection and matching HLA type. General observations from the study: HLA-C-restricted CMV clonotypes gave the most frequent clonotype in two of eight donors.

MiXCR, run by TCRdb on the reads, gives a single entry per CDR3 protein. The data hold about 920,000 distinct CDR3 sequences, with approximately 31% observed a single time. The TCR comes from a human donor in good health (CMV status not recorded). Some clones in this sample may be carry-over from other donors' samples. The J gene is TRBJ1-1, the V gene TRBV6-6, with D perhaps TRBD1 (6 bases). The sample was cultured CD8+ T cells from PBMCs, taken from culture after CMV antigen stimulation. The CDR3 here is CASSPDRNEAFF. The CDR3 bases are TGTGCCAGCAGCCCAGACAGGAATGAAGCTTTCTTT.